A single T cell receptor (beta chain) is shown here with its context. The antigen remains undetermined. The CDR3 runs 14 residues. Trimming pared 2 bases from V and 3 bases from J, leaving 9 bases between. Germline V lookup: CDR1 SGDLS, CDR2 YYNGEE. This record belongs to a study of neoadjuvant nivolumab and ipilimumab in lung cancer. Study overall: Patients got nivolumab 3 mg/kg on days 1, 15 and 29; combination added ipilimumab 1 mg/kg day 1.

TCRdb's table, derived via immunoSEQ multiplex PCR, lists solely in-frame clones and lacks some. Here the sample spans 45,000 to 55,000 clones, approximately 90% being singletons. Whole-study findings and limits: From pretherapy to surgery, tumor richness and clonality rose with dual therapy.

The TCR originated in an adult with non-small cell lung cancer. Some clones in this sample may be carry-over from other donors' samples. The sample here was blood, taken before neoadjuvant nivolumab, alone or with ipilimumab. The V call is TRBV9, the J call TRBJ2-1; perhaps D is TRBD1 or TRBD2 (5 bases each). CDR3 region: CASSVGDGYNEQFF. CDR3 nucleotide sequence: TGTGCCAGCAGCGTGGGGGACGGCTACAATGAGCAGTTCTTC.